This passage covers 8 T cell receptor beta chains from one sample sequenced in a study of T cells in Graves' hyperthyroidism and ophthalmopathy. RNA transcripts yielded amplified TCR beta CDR3 regions. A first-round RT-PCR of the TCR CDR3 used the HTBI primer set. Via MiXCR, TCRdb re-called the multiplex PCR reads, giving one row per CDR3 protein. This sample carries 350,000 to 400,000 distinct CDR3 sequences, around 20% of them seen once, and the ten largest clones take 40%. Sequenced sample: blood. These receptor sequences come from a man between 18 and 29 years old with Graves' ophthalmopathy.

This clonotype was observed at least ten times. The V call is TRBV3-1, the J call TRBJ1-2; no definite D call. The length of the CDR3 is 15 residues. V shed 0 bases and J shed 5 bases, with 13 bases lying between them. Germline V lookup: CDR1 LGHDT, CDR2 YNNKEL (reference sequence). CDR3 coding DNA: TGTGCCAGCAGCCAAGATGAGGAAAGGGCATATGGCTACACCTTC. Amino acids: CASSQDEERAYGYTF. The full variable domain, completed using reference TRBV3-1 and TRBJ1-2, is DTAVSQTPKYLVTQMGNDKSIKCEQNLGHDTMYWYKQDSKKFLKIMFSYNNKELIINETVPNRFSPKSPDKAHLNLHINSLELGDSAVYFCASSQDEERAYGYTFGSGTRLTVV.

This clonotype was counted ten times or more. The gene calls are TRBV18 and TRBJ2-1, with 7 nucleotides matching TRBD2. The V segment lost 3 bases and the J segment 3 bases; nucleotides outside the gene matches: 5. The CDR3 runs to 15 residues. Germline CDR1 is KGHSH and CDR2 is LQKENI. The DNA for the CDR3 is TGTGCCAGCTCACCGATGGGGGGGAACTACAATGAGCAGTTCTTC. It translates to CASSPMGGNYNEQFF.

This clonotype was picked up many times. This chain joins TRBV27 and TRBJ1-2, with 9 bases identical to TRBD1. This CDR3 region has 14 residues. Germline V gene sequence: CDR1 MNHEY, CDR2 SMNVEV (reference sequence). V was pared by 5 bases and J by 4 bases, with 5 bases of the junction left unmatched. The CDR3 protein is CASSRGQGGYGYTF. As DNA, the CDR3 is TGTGCCAGCAGTCGGGGACAGGGTGGCTATGGCTACACCTTC.

This clonotype was found a few times. A junction end diverges from the germline sequence, so it may reflect a read error. The chain employs TRBV7-3 and TRBJ2-2; a weak D match, TRBD1 (5 bases). The CDR3 has 15 residues. CDR1 SGHTA and CDR2 FQGTGA come from the germline V gene. DNA for the CDR3: TGTACCAGCAGCTTAAGAAGGGGAAACACCGGGGAGCTGTTTTTT. It encodes CTSSLRRGNTGELFF.

This clonotype was counted only a few times. The chain has TRBV18 and TRBJ1-2; 7 bases fit TRBD1. This CDR3 region has 15 residues. Germline V lookup: CDR1 KGHSH, CDR2 LQKENI. Trimming took 6 bases from V and 2 from J; bases not matched to a gene: 9. Written as DNA, the CDR3 is TGTGCCAGCTCCCAAGAGGCGGGACAGAACTATGGCTACACCTTC. Its translation: CASSQEAGQNYGYTF.

This clonotype has more than one count but fewer than ten. The genes are TRBV5-1 and TRBJ2-1; D is perhaps TRBD1 or TRBD2 (8 bases each). The germline V and J ends were trimmed by 3 bases and 9 bases, with 22 bases remaining between them. Per germline, CDR1 SGHRS and CDR2 YFSETQ. The CDR3 spans 16 residues. This chain's CDR3 is CASSWGQAGGGGEQFF. DNA for the CDR3: TGCGCCAGCAGCTGGGGACAGGCGGGGGGCGGTGGTGAGCAGTTCTTC.

The V gene is TRBV28, the J gene TRBJ1-1; possibly TRBD1 for D (6 bases). Germline CDR1 reads MDHEN; CDR2 reads SYDVKM. The CDR3 contains 16 residues. V shed 4 bases and J shed 0 bases, with 15 bases lying between them. For the CDR3, the DNA is TGTGCCAGCAGTTATAGCAGGGGAAAGATGAACACTGAAGCTTTCTTT. Encoded protein: CASSYSRGKMNTEAFF.

The table lists this clonotype with many counts. The J gene is TRBJ2-7, the V gene TRBV12-3 or TRBV12-4; D gene uncertain. Between the trimmed V and J ends, which lost 7 bases and 0 bases, there was a span of 7 bases. The CDR3 spans 12 residues. CDR3 sequence: CASTQSSYEQYF. The CDR3 DNA reads as TGTGCCAGCACCCAGAGCTCCTACGAGCAGTACTTC.